Listed here is a single TCR beta chain. This table comes from immunoSEQ multiplex PCR, and its TCRdb copy is limited to in-frame clones, with some not included. The sample consists of 100,000 to 150,000 clones, approximately 90% of them appearing once. The trim removed 4 bases at V and 3 bases at J, leaving 14 bases unmatched. The CDR3 loop spans 18 amino acids. Germline V gene data show CDR1 as SGHAT and CDR2 as FQNNGV. The source of the sample is a study of blood T cell repertoires in COVID-19. Source material: peripheral blood. The sequence came from a man aged 45-65 years with COVID-19, enrolled during active disease. This chain connects TRBV11-2 to TRBJ2-3, with 9 positions matching TRBD1. CDR3 in amino acids: CASSSTVPGQGKTDTQYF. CDR3 bases: TGTGCCAGCAGCTCCACCGTCCCGGGACAGGGAAAAACAGATACGCAGTATTTT.